This T cell receptor (beta chain) was sequenced in a study of identical twins. Study-wide findings and caveats: Beta clonotypes that were abundant in cord blood contained fewer insertions, a pattern absent from memory repertoires.

MiXCR was run by TCRdb on the 5' RACE reads, yielding one entry per CDR3 protein. The sample includes hundreds of thousands of distinct CDR3 sequences, more than 8% of them seen just once. The germline V and J ends were trimmed by 3 bases and 7 bases, with 13 bases remaining between them. CDR1 and CDR2 from the germline V gene are SGHAT and FQNNGV. This CDR3 is 14 amino acids long. Ten or more counts support this clonotype. The antigen remains unidentified. The same sample was also studied in work on yellow fever vaccine responses in identical twins.

The TCR comes from a woman aged 18-35 years in good health. The chain employs TRBV11-2 and TRBJ2-1; the D call may be TRBD1 or TRBD2 (5 bases each). Sequenced sample: CD8+ T cells sorted from blood. CDR3: CASSLGVGWNEQFF. The DNA of the CDR3 is TGTGCCAGCAGCTTGGGGGTTGGGTGGAATGAGCAGTTCTTC.